These 7 T cell receptor beta chains came from one sample sequenced in a study of blood T cells in healthy people across ages. Then a second PCR, running roughly 7 to 11 cycles, was carried out with a sample-barcoded 5' primer and a J-beta primer mix. TCRdb re-called the 5' RACE reads through MiXCR, storing one row per CDR3 protein. The sample records over 1,500,000 distinct CDR3 sequences, roughly 50% being singletons. The sample was blood. The receptor source for this set is a woman aged 40-49 years in good health.

The V and J genes are TRBV6-6 and TRBJ1-5, with TRBD1 as a possible D gene (5 bases). Germline CDR1 MNHNY, CDR2 SVGAGI (reference sequence). The V end lost 7 bases, the J end lost 0 bases, and 10 bases lay between the germline ends. This CDR3 has 14 residues. CDR3 amino acids: CASTSGASNQPQHF. CDR3 nucleotide sequence: TGTGCCAGCACATCCGGGGCTAGCAATCAGCCCCAGCATTTT.

The gene calls are TRBV28 and TRBJ2-3; no clear D. CDR1 MDHEN and CDR2 SYDVKM come from the germline V gene. The CDR3 extends over 13 amino acids. Trimming removed 5 bases at V and 2 bases at J, with 8 bases between. The CDR3 spells CASSGPHTDTQYF. The CDR3, as DNA: TGTGCCAGCAGTGGCCCTCACACAGATACGCAGTATTTT.

This sequence joins TRBV7-9 and TRBJ2-4, with D possibly TRBD1 on 6 matching bases. The last part of the DNA fits TRBJ2-7 better; the J call may be wrong. The germline CDR1 and CDR2 sequences are SEHNR and FQNEAQ (reference sequence). This CDR3 spans 16 amino acids. The CDR3 spells CASRAAGTKFSYEQYF. The DNA for the CDR3 is TGTGCCAGCAGAGCCGCCGGGACAAAATTCTCCTACGAGCAGTACTTC.

The chain links TRBV20-1 to TRBJ1-5; D remains unclear. This CDR3 has 17 residues. The V gene's germline CDR1 is DFQATT and CDR2 SNEGSKA (reference sequence). Trimming left V 4 bases short and J 3 bases short, with 22 bases between. CDR3 sequence: CSATRWSILTDNQPQHF. The CDR3 DNA sequence: TGCAGTGCTACGAGATGGTCGATCCTGACGGACAATCAGCCCCAGCATTTT.

The gene calls are TRBV20-1 and TRBJ2-3; 7 nucleotides agree with TRBD1. Germline V CDR1 and CDR2: DFQATT, SNEGSKA (reference sequence). This CDR3 contains 13 residues. V gave up 2 bases and J gave up 6 bases; unmatched junction bases: 5. In nucleotides, the CDR3 is TGCAGTGCTAGATACGACAGGGTGGATACGCAGTATTTT. As protein: CSARYDRVDTQYF.

The genes are TRBV7-9 and TRBJ1-2, with D hard to call. The CDR3 loop spans 15 amino acids. Germline CDR1 and CDR2: SEHNR and FQNEAQ (reference sequence). V was trimmed by 7 bases and J by 4 bases, leaving 19 bases between them. The CDR3 here is CASISSEQEIYGYTF. In DNA, the CDR3 is TGTGCCAGCATCTCCTCGGAGCAGGAGATCTATGGCTACACCTTC.

This clonotype has only one observation. V and J are TRBV20-1 and TRBJ2-1; 12 bases agree with TRBD2. V shed 6 bases, J shed 5 bases, and the junction held 14 bases outside the gene matches. The germline CDR1 and CDR2 sequences are DFQATT and SNEGSKA (reference sequence). The CDR3 length is 17 residues. The CDR3: CSAPSPSGGVWNNEQFF. The CDR3 DNA reads TGCAGTGCCCCATCCCCTAGCGGGGGGGTATGGAACAATGAGCAGTTCTTC.